Listed here is a single TCR beta chain. The antigen remains undetermined. The CDR3 runs 15 residues. Trimming cost V 4 bases and J 0 bases, with 10 bases left between them. Germline loops: CDR1 SGHNT, CDR2 YENEEA. Treatment described: over 15 received Ad26.COV2.S at low or high dose, single or two shots; 5 received placebo; per-sample allocation not given. The samples were gathered on day 63 after the first injection of vaccine or placebo. The sample comes from a study of Ad26.COV2.S vaccination and SARS-CoV-2 variants. Study-wide context: The study gave Ad26.COV2.S intramuscularly, once or twice 56 days apart.

Sequencing used immunoSEQ multiplex PCR; TCRdb keeps in-frame clones, though not all of them. The sample lists hundreds of thousands of clones; 85% to 90% were seen once. Study outcomes and limitations: Recipients of vaccine and of placebo showed similar breadth of their non-spike TCR repertoires.

The input for sequencing was peripheral blood, taken in a trial of Ad26.COV2.S vaccine versus placebo. The sequence came from a person between 18 and 65 years old who received the Ad26.COV2.S COVID-19 vaccine or a placebo. The chain carries TRBV11-3 and TRBJ2-1; D uncertain. CDR3 in DNA: TGTGCCAGCAGCTCCCGGGTTAGCTCCTACAATGAGCAGTTCTTC. Amino acid sequence: CASSSRVSSYNEQFF.